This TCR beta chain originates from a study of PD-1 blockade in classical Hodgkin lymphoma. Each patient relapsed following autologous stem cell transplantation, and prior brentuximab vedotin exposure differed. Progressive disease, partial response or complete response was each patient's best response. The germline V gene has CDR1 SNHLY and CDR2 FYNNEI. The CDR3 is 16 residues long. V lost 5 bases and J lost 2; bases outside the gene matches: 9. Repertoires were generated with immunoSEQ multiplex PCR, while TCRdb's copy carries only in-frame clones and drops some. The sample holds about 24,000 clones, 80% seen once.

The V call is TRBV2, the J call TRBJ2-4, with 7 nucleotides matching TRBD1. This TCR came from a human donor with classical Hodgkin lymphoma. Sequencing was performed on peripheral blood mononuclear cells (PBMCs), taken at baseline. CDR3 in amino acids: CASSTKMDRSKNIQYF. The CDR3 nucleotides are TGTGCCAGCAGTACCAAAATGGACAGGTCCAAAAACATTCAGTACTTC.